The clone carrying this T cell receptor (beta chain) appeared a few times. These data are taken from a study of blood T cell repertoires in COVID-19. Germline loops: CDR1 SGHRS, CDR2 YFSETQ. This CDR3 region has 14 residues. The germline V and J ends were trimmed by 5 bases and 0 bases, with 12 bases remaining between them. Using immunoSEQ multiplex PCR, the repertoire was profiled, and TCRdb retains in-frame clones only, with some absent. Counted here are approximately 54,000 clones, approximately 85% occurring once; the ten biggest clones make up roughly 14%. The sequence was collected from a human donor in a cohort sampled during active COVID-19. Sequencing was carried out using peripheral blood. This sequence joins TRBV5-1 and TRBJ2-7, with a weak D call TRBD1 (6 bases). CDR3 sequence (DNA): TGCGCCAGCAGTTGGGGGCTCCTCTCCTACGAGCAGTACTTC. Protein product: CASSWGLLSYEQYF.